Listed below are T cell receptor beta chains from one sample, sequenced in a study of T cells after yellow fever vaccination. TCRdb fed the 5' RACE reads into MiXCR, producing one record per CDR3 protein. The repertoire consists of approximately 550,000 distinct CDR3 sequences, with 15% to 20% occurring once and the leading ten covering more than 13%. The sample consisted of PBMCs, taken 15 days after the yellow fever booster vaccination. These receptors all come from a young man who received the YFV17D yellow fever vaccine. Each CDR3 is given with its conserved first and last residue. Each record gives: D gene, clone size, V gene, J gene, CDR3 length, CDR3 protein, CDR3 DNA. D genes are given only for firm matches. Where a row states a size, it is once, few, many or the class of an expanded clone; other rows omit it.

d_gene: .; abundance: .; v_gene: TRBV29-1; j_gene: TRBJ2-2; len: 13; CDR3aa: CSVERVLAGELFF; CDR3nt: TGCAGCGTTGAGAGAGTACTGGCCGGGGAGCTGTTTTTT
d_gene: .; abundance: .; v_gene: TRBV9; j_gene: TRBJ2-1; len: 17; CDR3aa: CASSVVGQTDPYNEQFF; CDR3nt: TGTGCCAGCAGCGTAGTAGGCCAGACAGACCCCTACAATGAGCAGTTCTTC
d_gene: .; abundance: .; v_gene: TRBV5-1; j_gene: TRBJ2-7; len: 15; CDR3aa: CASSISGTPSYEQYF; CDR3nt: TGCGCCAGCAGCATTAGCGGCACGCCCTCCTACGAGCAGTACTTC
d_gene: .; abundance: few; v_gene: TRBV5-1; j_gene: TRBJ2-3; len: 15; CDR3aa: CASSLDRDLTDTQYF; CDR3nt: TGCGCCAGCAGCTTGGATAGGGATTTGACAGATACGCAGTATTTT
d_gene: .; abundance: .; v_gene: TRBV5-6; j_gene: TRBJ2-1; len: 13; CDR3aa: CASSGLLVDEQFF; CDR3nt: TGTGCCAGCAGCGGCCTCCTAGTCGATGAGCAGTTCTTC
d_gene: TRBD1; abundance: few; v_gene: TRBV10-3; j_gene: TRBJ1-2; len: 11; CDR3aa: CAIWTGYGYTF; CDR3nt: TGTGCCATTTGGACAGGGTACGGCTACACCTTC
d_gene: .; abundance: .; v_gene: TRBV15; j_gene: TRBJ2-7; len: 12; CDR3aa: CATWDGAYEQYF; CDR3nt: TGTGCCACCTGGGACGGAGCCTACGAGCAGTACTTC
d_gene: TRBD2; abundance: few; v_gene: TRBV29-1; j_gene: TRBJ2-5; len: 13; CDR3aa: CSVLTSAQETQYF; CDR3nt: TGCAGCGTGCTGACTAGCGCTCAAGAGACCCAGTACTTC
d_gene: .; abundance: few; v_gene: TRBV28; j_gene: TRBJ2-5; len: 13; CDR3aa: CASSLNVPETQYF; CDR3nt: TGTGCCAGCAGTCTGAACGTTCCAGAGACCCAGTACTTC
d_gene: TRBD2; abundance: many; v_gene: TRBV20-1; j_gene: TRBJ2-1; len: 15; CDR3aa: CSARVASGSDNEQFF; CDR3nt: TGCAGTGCTAGAGTGGCTAGCGGGTCCGATAATGAGCAGTTCTTC
d_gene: .; abundance: many; v_gene: TRBV7-9; j_gene: TRBJ1-1; len: 15; CDR3aa: CASSLARGMNTEAFF; CDR3nt: TGTGCCAGCAGCTTAGCTAGGGGCATGAACACTGAAGCTTTCTTT